The rows below give T cell receptor beta chains drawn from one sample of a study of blood T cell repertoires in COVID-19. TCRdb keeps only in-frame clones here, not all; method: immunoSEQ multiplex PCR. In the table there are 270,000 or so clones, around nine tenths of which are singletons. The source material was peripheral blood. The receptor set was obtained from a middle-aged woman who had recovered from COVID-19. The CDR3 runs from the conserved cysteine through the conserved F or W. The D gene is left open where the match is weak. Expanded clones get a size class; other rows say once, few or many, or leave the size out.

V	J	D	size	CDR3	DNA
TRBV5-1	TRBJ2-1	TRBD2	once	CASSPRTSGAYNEQFF	TGCGCCAGCAGCCCGAGGACTAGCGGGGCTTACAATGAGCAGTTCTTC
TRBV28	TRBJ1-2	NA	NA	CASSIDSGGYTF	TGTGCCAGCAGTATTGACTCAGGGGGCTACACCTTC
TRBV9	TRBJ2-3	TRBD1	NA	CASSDQGQGTQYF	TGTGCCAGCAGCGACCAGGGACAGGGTACGCAGTATTTT
TRBV5-1	TRBJ2-2	NA	NA	CASSSSANTGELFF	TGCGCCAGCAGCTCGAGCGCCAACACCGGGGAGCTGTTTTTT
TRBV24-1	TRBJ1-2	TRBD1	NA	CATSDGTDPGLYGYTF	TGTGCCACCAGTGACGGGACAGATCCCGGTTTGTATGGCTACACCTTC
TRBV2	TRBJ2-2	NA	NA	CASKELGLGVAGELFF	TGTGCCAGCAAGGAGTTGGGGCTAGGGGTCGCCGGGGAGCTGTTTTTT
TRBV4-1	TRBJ2-1	TRBD2	NA	CASSQPVAGVGNEQFF	TGCGCCAGCAGCCAACCCGTAGCGGGAGTAGGCAATGAGCAGTTCTTC
TRBV11-2	TRBJ2-3	TRBD2	NA	CASSPTSGIDTQYF	TGTGCCAGCAGCCCAACTAGCGGGATTGATACGCAGTATTTT
TRBV6-1	TRBJ1-2	NA	NA	CASSEAGLSYGYTF	TGTGCCAGCAGTGAGGCAGGGTTAAGCTATGGCTACACCTTC
TRBV5-6	TRBJ2-7	TRBD2	NA	CASSWGSAAGAGEQYF	TGTGCCAGCAGCTGGGGGTCGGCAGCGGGAGCAGGCGAGCAGTACTTC
TRBV5-5	TRBJ2-1	NA	NA	CASSLGGSVNEQFF	TGTGCCAGCAGCTTGGGGGGCTCCGTCAATGAGCAGTTCTTC
TRBV15	TRBJ2-5	NA	NA	CATSRAGETQYF	TGTGCCACCAGCAGAGCGGGGGAGACCCAGTACTTC
TRBV6-5	TRBJ2-5	TRBD2	few	CASTSGGNQETQYF	TGTGCCAGCACTAGCGGGGGGAACCAAGAGACCCAGTACTTC
TRBV19	TRBJ2-6	NA	NA	CASSVKTGTGANVLTF	TGTGCCAGTAGTGTAAAAACAGGGACTGGGGCCAACGTCCTGACTTTC
TRBV7-2	TRBJ2-7	NA	NA	CASSLTTGFSYEQYF	TGTGCCAGCAGCTTAACTACAGGATTTTCCTACGAGCAGTACTTC
TRBV4-1	TRBJ1-2	TRBD1	once	CASSHGGGYPNGYTF	TGCGCCAGCAGCCATGGAGGGGGCTATCCAAATGGCTACACCTTC
TRBV2	TRBJ2-1	NA	NA	CASSDWEFEQFF	TGTGCCAGCAGTGATTGGGAGTTTGAGCAGTTCTTC
TRBV5-6	TRBJ2-7	NA	NA	CASSLALEFGSSYEQYF	TGTGCCAGCAGCTTGGCCCTCGAGTTTGGGAGCTCCTACGAGCAGTACTTC
TRBV18	TRBJ2-5	NA	NA	CASSPRFTEQETQYF	TGTGCCAGCTCACCACGATTTACAGAACAAGAGACCCAGTACTTC
TRBV4-1	TRBJ2-3	TRBD2	NA	CASSQVTGTTPVDTQYF	TGCGCCAGCAGCCAAGTAACCGGGACTACCCCCGTAGATACGCAGTATTTT
TRBV10-2	TRBJ2-7	NA	NA	CASRLQADSYEQYF	TGCGCCAGCAGGTTACAGGCAGACTCCTACGAGCAGTACTTC
TRBV30	TRBJ2-5	NA	NA	CAWTPGETQYF	TGTGCCTGGACCCCCGGGGAGACCCAGTACTTC
TRBV11-3	TRBJ2-5	TRBD2	NA	CASSSGTSGERTGETQYF	TGTGCCAGCAGCTCTGGGACTAGCGGGGAAAGAACCGGGGAGACCCAGTACTTC
TRBV2	TRBJ2-3	NA	few	CASSEWSPGDTQYF	TGTGCCAGCAGTGAATGGAGTCCCGGGGATACGCAGTATTTT
TRBV19	TRBJ2-1	TRBD2	NA	CASSSVSGSVDEQFF	TGTGCCAGTAGTTCTGTTAGCGGGAGTGTCGATGAGCAGTTCTTC
TRBV5-6	TRBJ2-5	TRBD1	NA	CASSSRDRGGETQYF	TGTGCCAGCAGCTCCCGGGACAGGGGCGGAGAGACCCAGTACTTC
TRBV19	TRBJ2-2	TRBD2	NA	CASSQGRTPWTSAGGELFF	TGTGCCAGTAGTCAAGGTAGGACACCCTGGACTAGCGCCGGCGGGGAGCTGTTTTTT
TRBV9	TRBJ2-5	TRBD2	NA	CASNGGGPGETQYF	TGTGCCAGCAACGGGGGAGGGCCGGGGGAGACCCAGTACTTC
TRBV9	TRBJ2-2	NA	NA	CASSVGGTGELFF	TGTGCCAGCAGCGTAGGCGGGACCGGGGAGCTGTTTTTT
TRBV27	TRBJ1-4	NA	NA	CASSAGWPNEKLFF	TGTGCCAGCAGCGCGGGGTGGCCGAATGAAAAACTGTTTTTT
TRBV4-1	TRBJ2-3	TRBD1	once	CASSRKRDRGPDTQYF	TGCGCCAGCAGCCGAAAGCGGGACAGGGGACCAGATACGCAGTATTTT
TRBV2	TRBJ2-3	TRBD1	NA	CASSGQGLNTQYF	TGTGCCAGCAGCGGACAGGGACTGAATACGCAGTATTTT
TRBV10-1	TRBJ2-7	NA	NA	CASSDIGTRGF	TGCGCCAGCAGTGATATAGGTACGCGGGGCTTC